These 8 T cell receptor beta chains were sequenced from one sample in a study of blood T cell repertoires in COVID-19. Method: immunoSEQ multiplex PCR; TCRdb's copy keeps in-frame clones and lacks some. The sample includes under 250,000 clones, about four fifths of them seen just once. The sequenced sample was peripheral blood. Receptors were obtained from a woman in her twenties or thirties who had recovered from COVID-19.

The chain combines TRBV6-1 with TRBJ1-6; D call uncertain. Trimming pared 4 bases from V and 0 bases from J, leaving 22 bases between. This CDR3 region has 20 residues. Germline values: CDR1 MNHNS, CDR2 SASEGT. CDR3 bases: TGTGCCAGCAGTGGGAGAGGGCGGTACAAAGGGAGCTCCTATAATTCACCCCTCCACTTT. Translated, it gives CASSGRGRYKGSSYNSPLHF.

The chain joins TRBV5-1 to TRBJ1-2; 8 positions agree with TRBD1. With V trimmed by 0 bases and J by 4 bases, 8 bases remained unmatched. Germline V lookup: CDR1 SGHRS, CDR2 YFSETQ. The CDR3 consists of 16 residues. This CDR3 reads CASSLAGAGGGYGYTF. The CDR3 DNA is TGCGCCAGCAGCTTGGCCGGGGCAGGGGGCGGCTATGGCTACACCTTC. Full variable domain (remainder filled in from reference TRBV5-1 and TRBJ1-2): KAGVTQTPRYLIKTRGQQVTLSCSPISGHRSVSWYQQTPGQGLQFLFEYFSETQRNKGNFPGRFSGRQFSNSRSEMNVSTLELGDSALYLCASSLAGAGGGYGYTFGSGTRLTVV.

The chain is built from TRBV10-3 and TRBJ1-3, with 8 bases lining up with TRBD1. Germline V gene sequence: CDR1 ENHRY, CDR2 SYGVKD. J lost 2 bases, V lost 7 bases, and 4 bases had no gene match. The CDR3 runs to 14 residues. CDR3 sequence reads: CAITSDRAGNTIYF. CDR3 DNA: TGTGCCATCACATCGGACAGGGCTGGAAACACCATATATTTT.

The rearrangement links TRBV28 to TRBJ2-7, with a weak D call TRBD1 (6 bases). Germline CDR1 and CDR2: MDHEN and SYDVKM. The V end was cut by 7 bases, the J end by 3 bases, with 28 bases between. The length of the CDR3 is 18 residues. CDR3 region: CASTITLDRDTKYYEQYF. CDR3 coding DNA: TGTGCCAGCACCATAACATTAGACCGGGACACCAAATACTACGAGCAGTACTTC.

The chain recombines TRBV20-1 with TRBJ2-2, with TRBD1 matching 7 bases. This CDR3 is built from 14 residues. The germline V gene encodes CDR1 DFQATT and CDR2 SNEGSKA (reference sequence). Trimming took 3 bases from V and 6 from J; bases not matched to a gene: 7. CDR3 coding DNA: TGCAGTGCTAGTGACAGGGTCTCGCCCGGGGAGCTGTTTTTT. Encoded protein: CSASDRVSPGELFF.

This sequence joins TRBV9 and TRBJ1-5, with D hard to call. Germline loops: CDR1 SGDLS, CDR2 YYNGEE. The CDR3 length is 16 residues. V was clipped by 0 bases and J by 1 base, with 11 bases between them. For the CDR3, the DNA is TGTGCCAGCAGCGTAGGGGTGGGAGCGAGCAATCAGCCCCAGCATTTT. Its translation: CASSVGVGASNQPQHF.

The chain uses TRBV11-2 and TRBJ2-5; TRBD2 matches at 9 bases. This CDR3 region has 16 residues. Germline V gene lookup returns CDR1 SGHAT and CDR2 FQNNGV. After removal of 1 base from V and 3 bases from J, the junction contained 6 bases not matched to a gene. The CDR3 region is CASSLVRGGAKETQYF. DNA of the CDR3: TGTGCCAGCAGCTTAGTGCGGGGGGGGGCCAAAGAGACCCAGTACTTC.

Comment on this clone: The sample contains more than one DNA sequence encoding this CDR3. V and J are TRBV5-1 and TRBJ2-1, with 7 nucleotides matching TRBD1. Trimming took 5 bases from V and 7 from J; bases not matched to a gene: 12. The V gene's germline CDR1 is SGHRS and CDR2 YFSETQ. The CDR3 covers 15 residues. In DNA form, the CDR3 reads TGCGCCAGCAGGATGCCAGGACAGGCGATTAATGAGCAGTTCTTC. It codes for CASRMPGQAINEQFF.